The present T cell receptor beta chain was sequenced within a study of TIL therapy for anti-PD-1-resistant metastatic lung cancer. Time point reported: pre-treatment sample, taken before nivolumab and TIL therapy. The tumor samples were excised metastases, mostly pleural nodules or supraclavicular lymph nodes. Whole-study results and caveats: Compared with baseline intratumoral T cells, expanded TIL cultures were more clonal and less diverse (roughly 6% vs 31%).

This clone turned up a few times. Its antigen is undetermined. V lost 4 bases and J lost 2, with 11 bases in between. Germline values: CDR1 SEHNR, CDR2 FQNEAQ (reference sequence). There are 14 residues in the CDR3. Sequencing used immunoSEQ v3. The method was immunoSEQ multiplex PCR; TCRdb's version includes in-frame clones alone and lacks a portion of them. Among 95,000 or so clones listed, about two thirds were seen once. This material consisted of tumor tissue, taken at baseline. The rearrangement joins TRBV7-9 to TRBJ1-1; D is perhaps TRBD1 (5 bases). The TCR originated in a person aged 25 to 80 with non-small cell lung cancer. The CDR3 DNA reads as TGTGCCAGCAGCTCATACAGGACCAACACTGAAGCTTTCTTT. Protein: CASSSYRTNTEAFF.